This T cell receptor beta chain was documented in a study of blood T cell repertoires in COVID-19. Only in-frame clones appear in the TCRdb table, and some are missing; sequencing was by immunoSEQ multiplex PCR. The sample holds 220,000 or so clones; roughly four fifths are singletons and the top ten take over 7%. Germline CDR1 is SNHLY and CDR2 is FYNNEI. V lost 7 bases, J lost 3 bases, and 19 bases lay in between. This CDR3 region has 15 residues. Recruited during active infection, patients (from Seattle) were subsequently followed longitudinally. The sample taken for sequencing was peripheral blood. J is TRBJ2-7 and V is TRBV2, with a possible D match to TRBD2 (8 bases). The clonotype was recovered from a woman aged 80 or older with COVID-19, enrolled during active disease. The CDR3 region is CASTRGGQLLYEQYF. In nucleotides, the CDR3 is TGTGCCAGCACCCGGGGGGGACAGCTCCTCTACGAGCAGTACTTC.